Each of the 23 T cell receptor beta chains below was sequenced from the same sample in a study of identical twins. Via MiXCR, TCRdb re-called the 5' RACE reads, giving one row per CDR3 protein. Of 200,000 to 250,000 distinct CDR3 sequences listed, 5% to 7% are singletons. The sample was also linked to a second study, of T cells expressing NK-cell markers.

The sequenced sample consisted of CD8+ T cells sorted from blood. Every receptor here comes from a woman aged 18-29 years in good health.

The chain links TRBV5-5 to TRBJ2-7; D is perhaps TRBD2 (5 bases). There are 14 residues in the CDR3. The V gene's germline CDR1 is SGHKS and CDR2 YYEKEE (reference sequence). V shed 2 bases and J shed 3 bases, with 12 bases lying between them. The DNA of the CDR3 is TGTGCCAGCAGCTTATACGGACTTCTCTACGAGCAGTACTTC. Translating gives CASSLYGLLYEQYF.

In its sample, this clonotype was seen many times. This chain links TRBV10-1 with TRBJ2-3; D is unclear. This CDR3 comprises 13 residues. Looked up from germline, CDR1 is WNHNN and CDR2 is SYGVQD (reference sequence). Trimming cost V 0 bases and J 6 bases, with 7 bases left between them. CDR3 sequence (DNA): TGCGCCAGCAGTGAGTCGACGAGGGATACGCAGTATTTT. Translated: CASSESTRDTQYF.

The J gene is TRBJ1-2, the V gene TRBV4-1; 7 bases are shared with TRBD1. The germline CDR1 and CDR2 sequences are MGHRA and YSYEKL. The CDR3 covers 15 residues. V shed 2 bases, J shed 3 bases, and the junction held 6 bases outside the gene matches. CDR3 coding DNA: TGCGCCAGCAGCCAAATAACAGGGGTGCACTATGGCTACACCTTC. Its translation is CASSQITGVHYGYTF.

This clonotype was counted only a few times. The rearrangement joins TRBV3-1 to TRBJ2-2, with D tentatively TRBD1 or TRBD2 (5 bases each). CDR3 size: 15 residues. Germline values: CDR1 LGHDT, CDR2 YNNKEL (reference sequence). V was cut by 3 bases and J by 1 base, with 9 bases left in between. The chain's CDR3 is CASSQGRLNTGELFF. The CDR3 bases are TGTGCCAGCAGCCAGGGACGGCTGAACACCGGGGAGCTGTTTTTT.

In this sample, this clonotype turned up a few times. The rearrangement uses TRBV30 and TRBJ2-1; the match to TRBD2 covers 12 bases. The V gene end was trimmed by 4 bases and the J gene end by 2 bases; junction bases not matched to a gene: 3. The length of the CDR3 is 15 residues. CDR1 GTSNPN and CDR2 SVGIG come from the germline V gene (reference sequence). The CDR3 DNA reads as TGTGCCTGGACACTAGCGGGAGGCCCCTACAATGAGCAGTTCTTC. Translation gives CAWTLAGGPYNEQFF.

This clonotype was observed many times. The chain links TRBV12-3 or TRBV12-4 to TRBJ2-1; D possibly corresponds to TRBD2 (8 bases). The CDR3 totals 17 residues. The V end was cut by 4 bases, the J end by 7 bases, with 23 bases between. This CDR3 reads CASSSEGTRGRSNEQFF. Written as DNA, the CDR3 is TGTGCCAGCAGTTCCGAAGGGACTAGGGGGCGGAGTAATGAGCAGTTCTTC.

The chain couples TRBV27 to TRBJ2-7; weak D call: TRBD2 (6 bases). V was trimmed by 3 bases and J by 2 bases, leaving 14 bases between them. This CDR3 has 15 amino acids. Germline loops: CDR1 MNHEY, CDR2 SMNVEV (reference sequence). CDR3: CASSLEGNSAYEQYF. The CDR3 region has the DNA TGTGCCAGCAGTTTGGAGGGGAACTCCGCCTACGAGCAGTACTTC.

The sample holds many counts of this clonotype. V gene TRBV10-2 combines with J gene TRBJ2-3; no clear D gene. CDR3 length: 11 amino acids. The germline V gene has CDR1 WSHSY and CDR2 SAAADI. Trimming removed 2 bases from V and 6 bases from J, with 3 bases in between. The CDR3 spells CASSEPDTQYF. The CDR3 coding sequence is TGCGCCAGCAGTGAGCCCGATACGCAGTATTTT.

The gene calls are TRBV12-3 or TRBV12-4 and TRBJ2-3, with D possibly matching TRBD1 (6 bases). The length of the CDR3 is 15 residues. The V end was cut by 5 bases, the J end by 2 bases, with 14 bases between. CDR3 loop: CASSPTGSYTDTQYF. Written as DNA, the CDR3 is TGTGCCAGCAGTCCTACAGGGAGCTACACAGATACGCAGTATTTT.

This clonotype was seen repeatedly, ten times or more. This chain uses TRBV14 with TRBJ2-1, with TRBD2 identical over 11 bases. V was clipped by 4 bases and J by 5 bases; unmatched bases: 16. CDR1 and CDR2 from the germline V gene are SGHDN and FVKESK. The CDR3 extends over 19 amino acids. This chain's CDR3 is CASSPYPIAGGPDHNEQFF. CDR3 sequence (DNA): TGTGCCAGCAGCCCATACCCAATAGCGGGAGGGCCTGATCACAATGAGCAGTTCTTC.

Many counts were recorded for this clonotype. One end of the junction is discordant with germline, which a read error may explain. This chain links TRBV7-7 with TRBJ2-1; D call uncertain. This CDR3 is built from 15 residues. The V gene's germline CDR1 is SSHAT and CDR2 FNYEAQ (reference sequence). CDR3 sequence (DNA): TGTGCTAGCAGCTTAGGTAGTGCCTCCTACAATGAGCAGTTCTTC. Its protein is CASSLGSASYNEQFF. Drawing the rest from reference TRBV7-7 and TRBJ2-1, the complete variable domain is GAGVSQSPRYKVTKRGQDVTLRCDPISSHATLYWYQQALGQGPEFLTYFNYEAQPDKSGLPSDRFSAERPEGSISTLTIQRTEQRDSAMYRCASSLGSASYNEQFFGPGTRLTVL.

This clonotype was picked up many times. This chain links TRBV11-3 with TRBJ2-1, with TRBD2 identical over 9 bases. Germline loops: CDR1 SGHNT, CDR2 YENEEA. The junction had 9 bases not matched to a gene; V was cut back by 1 base and J by 5 bases. CDR3 length: 17 residues. The CDR3 nucleotides read TGTGCCAGCAGCTTAGGGGATAGCGGGGGCTACCACAATGAGCAGTTCTTC. Protein product: CASSLGDSGGYHNEQFF.

This clonotype occurred many times. This rearrangement joins TRBV29-1 to TRBJ2-3; D ambiguous. V dropped 7 bases and J dropped 3 bases, with 5 bases sitting between them. The CDR3 covers 10 residues. Germline CDR1 and CDR2: SQVTM and ANQGSEA. CDR3 protein: CSGLTDTQYF. The CDR3 DNA reads as TGCAGCGGGCTTACAGATACGCAGTATTTT.

The sample holds a few counts of this clonotype. One junction end does not reproduce the germline sequence, and a read error may be involved. The genes are TRBV20-1 and TRBJ2-1, with D tentatively TRBD2 (5 bases). There are 16 residues in the CDR3. CDR1 and CDR2 (germline): DFQATT, SNEGSKA (reference sequence). CDR3 coding DNA: TGCAGTGCTCCCCCGCCGCACGGGGTTTCCTACAATGAACAGTTCTTC. Translating it yields CSAPPPHGVSYNEQFF.

This clonotype was picked up a small number of times. The chain links TRBV7-9 to TRBJ1-2; D is possibly TRBD1 (5 bases). Germline lookup yields CDR1 SEHNR and CDR2 FQNEAQ (reference sequence). This CDR3 is 12 amino acids long. The V end was cut by 6 bases, the J end by 6 bases, with 11 bases between. CDR3 sequence reads: CASSGRVDGYTF. DNA for the CDR3: TGTGCCAGCAGTGGCAGGGTAGATGGCTACACCTTC.

There are a few counts of this clonotype. The J gene is TRBJ2-5, the V gene TRBV27, with D possibly being TRBD1 or TRBD2 (5 bases each). Deletions cut 3 bases from V and 9 bases from J, with 14 bases between. Per the germline V gene, CDR1 is MNHEY and CDR2 is SMNVEV (reference sequence). This CDR3 comprises 13 residues. The CDR3 loop is CASSLGTGMAQYF. The DNA for the CDR3 is TGTGCCAGCAGTTTGGGGACGGGGATGGCCCAGTACTTC.

This clonotype came up many times. The chain recombines TRBV13 with TRBJ2-1; D is possibly TRBD1 or TRBD2 (6 bases each). Trimming removed 0 bases from V and 7 bases from J, with 10 bases in between. Germline CDR1 PRHDT, CDR2 FYEKMQ (reference sequence). The CDR3 is 14 residues long. Written as DNA, the CDR3 is TGTGCCAGCAGCTTAGGACAGGGAGGAAATGAGCAGTTCTTC. Protein: CASSLGQGGNEQFF.

This clonotype was counted a few times. V and J are TRBV29-1 and TRBJ2-1; no reliable D call. Germline V gene sequence: CDR1 SQVTM, CDR2 ANQGSEA. This CDR3 spans 10 amino acids. The V end was cut by 6 bases, the J end by 10 bases, with 10 bases between. This CDR3 is CSVVSGEQFF. As DNA, the CDR3 is TGCAGCGTCGTATCGGGCGAGCAGTTCTTC.

There are a few counts of this clonotype. The chain uses TRBV11-2 and TRBJ2-2, with D uncertain. The germline gives CDR1 SGHAT, CDR2 FQNNGV. The germline V and J ends were trimmed by 0 bases and 4 bases, with 15 bases remaining between them. The CDR3 runs to 17 residues. As DNA, the CDR3 is TGTGCCAGCAGCTTAGATCTCCTCCTCCAGTTCACCGGGGAGCTGTTTTTT. It translates to CASSLDLLLQFTGELFF.

This clonotype was seen at least ten times. The V gene is TRBV15, the J gene TRBJ2-7, with 8 positions matching TRBD1. The CDR3 length is 14 residues. The J segment lost 0 bases and the V segment lost 9 bases, leaving 7 bases of the junction unmatched. Germline CDR1 is LNHNV and CDR2 is YYDKDF (reference sequence). CDR3 sequence (DNA): TGTGCCACGGAGGCCGGACAGGGCTCCTACGAGCAGTACTTC. Translating gives CATEAGQGSYEQYF.

This clonotype was counted only a few times. The rearrangement joins TRBV9 to TRBJ1-2; D unresolved. This CDR3 region has 14 residues. Per the germline V gene, CDR1 is SGDLS and CDR2 is YYNGEE. V was pared by 1 base and J by 4 bases, with 11 bases between. CDR3 sequence reads: CASSVSMNGYGYTF. The CDR3 DNA sequence: TGTGCCAGCAGCGTAAGCATGAATGGCTATGGCTACACCTTC.

This clonotype was seen at least ten times. J is TRBJ2-1 and V is TRBV27; 11 bases are a match to TRBD1. CDR3 length: 15 residues. V dropped 7 bases and J dropped 3; count of bases not matched to a gene: 5. In germline, CDR1 is MNHEY, CDR2 SMNVEV (reference sequence). The CDR3 sequence: CASNAGTGGYNEQFF. Here the CDR3 DNA reads TGTGCCAGCAATGCAGGGACAGGGGGCTACAATGAGCAGTTCTTC.

The table lists this clonotype with many counts. The V and J genes are TRBV6-5 and TRBJ1-5; D not resolved. Germline lookup yields CDR1 MNHEY and CDR2 SVGAGI. CDR3 length: 14 residues. Trimming took 2 bases from V and 1 from J, leaving 6 bases between them. CDR3 region: CASSYGWSNQPQHF. For the CDR3, the DNA is TGTGCCAGCAGTTACGGGTGGAGCAATCAGCCCCAGCATTTT.